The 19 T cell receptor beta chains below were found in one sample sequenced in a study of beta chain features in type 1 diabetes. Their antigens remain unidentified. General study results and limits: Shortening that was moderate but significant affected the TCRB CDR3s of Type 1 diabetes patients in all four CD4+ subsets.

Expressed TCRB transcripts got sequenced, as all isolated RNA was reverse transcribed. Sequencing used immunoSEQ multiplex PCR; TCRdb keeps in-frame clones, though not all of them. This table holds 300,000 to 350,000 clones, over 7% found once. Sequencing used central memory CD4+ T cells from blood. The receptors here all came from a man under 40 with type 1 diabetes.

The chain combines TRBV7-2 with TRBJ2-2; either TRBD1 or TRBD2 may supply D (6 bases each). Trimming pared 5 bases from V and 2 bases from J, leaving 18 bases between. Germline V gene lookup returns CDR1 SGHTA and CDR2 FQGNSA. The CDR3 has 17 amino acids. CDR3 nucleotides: TGTGCCAGCAGCGGGCGGGGCCGTGGGGGCAACACCGGGGAGCTGTTTTTT. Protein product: CASSGRGRGGNTGELFF.

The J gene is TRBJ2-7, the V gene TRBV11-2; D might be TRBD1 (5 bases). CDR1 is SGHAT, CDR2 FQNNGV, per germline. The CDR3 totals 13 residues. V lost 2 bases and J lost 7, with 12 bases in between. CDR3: CASSLIQGPEQYF. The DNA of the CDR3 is TGTGCCAGCAGCTTAATCCAGGGTCCGGAGCAGTACTTC.

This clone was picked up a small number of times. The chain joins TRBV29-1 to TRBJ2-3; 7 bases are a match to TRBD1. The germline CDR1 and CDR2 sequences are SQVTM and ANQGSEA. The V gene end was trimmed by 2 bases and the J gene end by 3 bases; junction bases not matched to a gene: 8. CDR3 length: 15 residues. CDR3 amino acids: CSVERRNRGTDTQYF. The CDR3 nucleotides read TGCAGCGTTGAACGGAGGAACAGGGGTACAGATACGCAGTATTTT.

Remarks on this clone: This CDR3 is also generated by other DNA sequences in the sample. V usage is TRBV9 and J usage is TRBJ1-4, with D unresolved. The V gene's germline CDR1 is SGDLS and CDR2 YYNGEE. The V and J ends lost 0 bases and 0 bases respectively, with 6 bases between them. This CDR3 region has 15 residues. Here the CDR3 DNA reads TGTGCCAGCAGCGTAGTTGGAGCAACTAATGAAAAACTGTTTTTT. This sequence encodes CASSVVGATNEKLFF.

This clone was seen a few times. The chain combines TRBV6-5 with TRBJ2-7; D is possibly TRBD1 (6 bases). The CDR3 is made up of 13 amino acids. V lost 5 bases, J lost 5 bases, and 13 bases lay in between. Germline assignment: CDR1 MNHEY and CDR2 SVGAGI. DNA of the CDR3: TGTGCCAGCAGTAAGGACAGTTACCACGAGCAGTACTTC. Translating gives CASSKDSYHEQYF.

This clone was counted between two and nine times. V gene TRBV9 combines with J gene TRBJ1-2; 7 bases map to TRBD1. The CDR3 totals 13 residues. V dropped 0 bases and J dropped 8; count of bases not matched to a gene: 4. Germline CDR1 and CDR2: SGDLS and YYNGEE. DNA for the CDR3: TGTGCCAGCAGCGTAGCTGGGACAGTCGGCTACACCTTC. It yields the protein CASSVAGTVGYTF.

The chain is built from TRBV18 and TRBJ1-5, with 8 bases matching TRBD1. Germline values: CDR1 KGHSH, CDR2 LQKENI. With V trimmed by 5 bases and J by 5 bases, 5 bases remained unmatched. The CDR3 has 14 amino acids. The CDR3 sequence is CASSSGQGYQPQHF. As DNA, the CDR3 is TGTGCCAGCTCATCCGGACAGGGCTATCAGCCCCAGCATTTT.

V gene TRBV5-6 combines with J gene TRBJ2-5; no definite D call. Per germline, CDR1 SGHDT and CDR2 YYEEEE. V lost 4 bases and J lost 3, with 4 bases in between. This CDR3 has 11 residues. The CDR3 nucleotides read TGTGCCAGCAGCAAAGAAGAGACCCAGTACTTC. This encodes CASSKEETQYF.

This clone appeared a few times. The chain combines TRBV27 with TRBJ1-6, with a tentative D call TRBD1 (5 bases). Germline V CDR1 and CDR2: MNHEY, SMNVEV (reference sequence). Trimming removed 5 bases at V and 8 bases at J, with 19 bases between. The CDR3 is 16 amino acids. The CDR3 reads CASSQGTMRRDSPLHF. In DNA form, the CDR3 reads TGTGCCAGCAGTCAAGGGACTATGAGGCGTGATTCACCCCTCCACTTT.

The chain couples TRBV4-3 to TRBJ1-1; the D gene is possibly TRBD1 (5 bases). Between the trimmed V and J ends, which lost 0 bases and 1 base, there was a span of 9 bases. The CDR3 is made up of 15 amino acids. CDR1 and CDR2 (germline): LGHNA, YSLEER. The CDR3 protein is CASSQDYGGNTEAFF. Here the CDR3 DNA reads TGCGCCAGCAGCCAAGATTATGGGGGGAACACTGAAGCTTTCTTT.

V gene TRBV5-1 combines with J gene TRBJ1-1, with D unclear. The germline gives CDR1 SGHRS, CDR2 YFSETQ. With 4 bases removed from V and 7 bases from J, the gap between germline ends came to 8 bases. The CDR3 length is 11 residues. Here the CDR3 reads CASSTGSEAFF. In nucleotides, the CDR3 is TGCGCCAGCAGCACGGGAAGTGAAGCTTTCTTT.

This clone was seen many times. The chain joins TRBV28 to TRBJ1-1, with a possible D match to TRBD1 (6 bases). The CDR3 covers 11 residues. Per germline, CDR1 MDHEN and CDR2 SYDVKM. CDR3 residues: CVARGNTEAFF. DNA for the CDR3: TGTGTAGCCAGGGGGAACACTGAAGCTTTCTTT.

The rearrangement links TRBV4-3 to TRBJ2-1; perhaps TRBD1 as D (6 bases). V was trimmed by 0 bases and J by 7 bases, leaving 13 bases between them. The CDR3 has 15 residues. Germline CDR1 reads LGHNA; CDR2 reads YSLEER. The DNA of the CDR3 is TGCGCCAGCAGCCAAGAGGTCGGACAGTGGAATGAGCAGTTCTTC. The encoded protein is CASSQEVGQWNEQFF.

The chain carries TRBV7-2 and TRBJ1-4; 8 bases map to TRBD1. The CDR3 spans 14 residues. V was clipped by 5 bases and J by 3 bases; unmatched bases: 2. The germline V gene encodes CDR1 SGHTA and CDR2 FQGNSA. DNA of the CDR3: TGTGCCAGCAGCCCGGGACAGGCTAATGAAAAACTGTTTTTT. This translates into CASSPGQANEKLFF.

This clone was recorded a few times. This CDR3 reads CASSNQGNTEAFF. The DNA for the CDR3 is TGTGCCAGCAGCAACCAGGGCAACACTGAAGCTTTCTTT. The chain carries TRBV7-2 and TRBJ1-1; D is possibly TRBD1 (5 bases). V shed 5 bases and J shed 2 bases, with 9 bases lying between them. CDR1 and CDR2 from the germline V gene are SGHTA and FQGNSA. The CDR3 consists of 13 residues.

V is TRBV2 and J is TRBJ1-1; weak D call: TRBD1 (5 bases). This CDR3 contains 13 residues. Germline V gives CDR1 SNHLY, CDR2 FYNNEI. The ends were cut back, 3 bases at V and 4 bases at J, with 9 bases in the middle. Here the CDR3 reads CASSDRGGTEAFF. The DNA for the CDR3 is TGTGCCAGCAGTGATCGCGGGGGCACTGAAGCTTTCTTT.

The CDR3 sequence is CASSLRRLTGGAGANVLTF. In nucleotides, the CDR3 is TGTGCCAGCAGCTTACGCCGGCTGACAGGAGGGGCTGGGGCCAACGTCCTGACTTTC. The chain couples TRBV7-9 to TRBJ2-6; D tentatively fits TRBD1 or TRBD2 (6 bases each). Trimming left V 2 bases short and J 2 bases short, with 19 bases between. The germline gives CDR1 SEHNR, CDR2 FQNEAQ (reference sequence). This CDR3 is built from 19 residues.

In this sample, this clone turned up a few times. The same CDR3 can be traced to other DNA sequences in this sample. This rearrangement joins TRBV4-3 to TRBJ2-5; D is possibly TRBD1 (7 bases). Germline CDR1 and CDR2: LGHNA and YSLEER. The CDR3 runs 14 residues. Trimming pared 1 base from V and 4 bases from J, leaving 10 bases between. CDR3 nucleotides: TGCGCCAGCAGCCAAGGGCAGGGGGGAGAGACCCAGTACTTC. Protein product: CASSQGQGGETQYF.

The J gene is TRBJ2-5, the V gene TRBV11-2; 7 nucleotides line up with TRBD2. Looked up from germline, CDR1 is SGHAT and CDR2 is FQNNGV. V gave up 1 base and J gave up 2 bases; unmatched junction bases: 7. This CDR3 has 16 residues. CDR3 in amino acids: CASSLAWRGRQETQYF. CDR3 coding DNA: TGTGCCAGCAGCTTAGCTTGGCGGGGGAGGCAAGAGACCCAGTACTTC.